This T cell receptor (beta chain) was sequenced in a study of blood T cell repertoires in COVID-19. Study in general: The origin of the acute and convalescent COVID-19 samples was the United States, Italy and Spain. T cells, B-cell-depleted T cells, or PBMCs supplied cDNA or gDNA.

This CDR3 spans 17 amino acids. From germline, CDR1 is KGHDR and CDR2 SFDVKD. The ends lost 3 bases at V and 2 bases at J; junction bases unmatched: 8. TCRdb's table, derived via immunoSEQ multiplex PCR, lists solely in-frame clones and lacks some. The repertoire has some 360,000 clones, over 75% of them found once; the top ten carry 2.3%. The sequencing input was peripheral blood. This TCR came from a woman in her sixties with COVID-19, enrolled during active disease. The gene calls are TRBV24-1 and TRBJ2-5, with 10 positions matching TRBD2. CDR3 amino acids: CATSDMTLAGEQETQYF. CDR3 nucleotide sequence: TGTGCCACCAGTGATATGACGCTAGCGGGGGAACAAGAGACCCAGTACTTC.